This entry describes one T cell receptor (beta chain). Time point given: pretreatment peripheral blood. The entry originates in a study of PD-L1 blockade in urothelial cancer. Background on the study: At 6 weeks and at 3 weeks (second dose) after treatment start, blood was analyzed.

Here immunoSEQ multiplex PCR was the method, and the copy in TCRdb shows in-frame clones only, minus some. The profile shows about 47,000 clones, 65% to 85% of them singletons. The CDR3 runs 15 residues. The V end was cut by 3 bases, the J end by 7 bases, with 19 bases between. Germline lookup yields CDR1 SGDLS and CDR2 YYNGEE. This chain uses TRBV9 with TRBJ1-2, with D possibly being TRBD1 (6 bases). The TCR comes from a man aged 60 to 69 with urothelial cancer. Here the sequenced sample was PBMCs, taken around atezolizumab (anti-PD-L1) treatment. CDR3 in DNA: TGTGCCAGCAGCGGATGGGTTGGGGGGGCGAGTGGCTACACCTTC. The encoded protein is CASSGWVGGASGYTF.